The clone carrying this T cell receptor (beta chain) showed up just a few times. Its antigen is not known. The data were taken from a study of T cell repertoires in cytomegalovirus infection. Across the whole study: Public TCR beta signatures indicated both CMV infection and matching HLA type.

TCRdb ran MiXCR on the reads and lists one entry per CDR3 protein. The sample shows roughly 110,000 distinct CDR3 sequences, about 9.5% of them seen only once. Study-wide findings and caveats: Identification of carriers of CMV plus the relevant HLA was achieved through cumulative public TCR beta family frequency. CMV-specific TCR beta clonotypes restricted by HLA-C were the ones dominating the ex vivo response.

CDR1 is MGHDK and CDR2 is SYGVNS in the germline V gene. The CDR3 has 15 amino acids. V was clipped by 7 bases and J by 4 bases; unmatched bases: 8. Sequences were obtained from PBMCs, sequenced either directly or after in vitro stimulation (not recorded which). This clonotype originated in a human donor in good health (CMV status not recorded). Some clones in this sample may be carry-over from other donors' samples. The genes are TRBV25-1 and TRBJ1-1; 11 bases line up with TRBD1. CDR3 amino acids: CASTGQGGGSTEAFF. The DNA of the CDR3 is TGTGCCAGCACGGGACAGGGGGGGGGAAGCACTGAAGCTTTCTTT.